The 29 T cell receptor beta chains in this list originate from one sample, sequenced in a study of blood T cell repertoires in COVID-19. Profiled with immunoSEQ multiplex PCR; TCRdb holds only in-frame clones, not every one. Of 100,000 to 150,000 clones in the sample, 85% were seen once. What was sequenced was peripheral blood. These receptors all come from an elderly woman with acute or convalescent COVID-19.

CDR3 sequence (DNA): TGTGCCATCAGTGAGTCGAGGGAGTACTATGGCTACACCTTC. Translated: CAISESREYYGYTF. The V gene is TRBV10-3, the J gene TRBJ1-2, with D hard to call. V was clipped by 0 bases and J by 3 bases, with 8 bases between them. This CDR3 has 14 residues. The germline V gene encodes CDR1 ENHRY and CDR2 SYGVKD.

The rearrangement joins TRBV18 to TRBJ2-3; D is perhaps TRBD1 (5 bases). Germline V gene data show CDR1 as KGHSH and CDR2 as LQKENI. The CDR3 spans 13 residues. V lost 6 bases and J 3 bases, leaving 10 bases between the germline ends. The CDR3 protein is CASSDRGTDTQYF. The CDR3 DNA is TGTGCCAGCTCCGACAGAGGAACAGATACGCAGTATTTT. Variable domain in full (rest from reference TRBV18 and TRBJ2-3): NAGVMQNPRHLVRRRGQEARLRCSPMKGHSHVYWYRQLPEEGLKFMVYLQKENIIDESGMPKERFSAEFPKEGPSILRIQQVVRGDSAAYFCASSDRGTDTQYFGPGTRLTVL.

This clone was seen at least ten times. Additional DNA sequences in this sample encode the identical CDR3. This chain joins TRBV5-1 and TRBJ2-1, with 8 bases identical to TRBD2. Germline V gene sequence: CDR1 SGHRS, CDR2 YFSETQ. J gave up 0 bases and V 4 bases, and 3 bases lay outside the gene matches. This CDR3 contains 15 residues. The CDR3 DNA is TGCGCCAGCAGCCCGGGGGGGAGCTCCTACAATGAGCAGTTCTTC. This codes for CASSPGGSSYNEQFF.

This clone was observed a single time. The V and J genes are TRBV5-1 and TRBJ1-1, with 7 bases lining up with TRBD1. Germline V gene lookup returns CDR1 SGHRS and CDR2 YFSETQ. V lost 1 base to trimming and J lost 2 bases; unmatched junction nucleotides: 5. This CDR3 has 15 amino acids. The CDR3 protein is CASSLMTGSNTEAFF. The CDR3 DNA sequence: TGCGCCAGCAGCTTGATGACAGGGAGCAACACTGAAGCTTTCTTT.

CDR3 coding DNA: TGTGCCAGCAGCCCCACAGGGTCCCTTCGCTACGAGCAGTACGTC. Protein sequence: CASSPTGSLRYEQYV. The genes are TRBV2 and TRBJ2-7; D may be TRBD1 (6 bases). The V and J ends lost 6 bases and 3 bases respectively, with 18 bases between them. The germline V gene encodes CDR1 SNHLY and CDR2 FYNNEI. The CDR3 length is 15 residues.

The V call is TRBV21-1, the J call TRBJ1-1. TRBV21-1 is designated a pseudogene. The length of the CDR3 is 15 residues. DNA of the CDR3: TGTGCCAGGGGACTGCGAAGCGTACTAGACACTGAAGCTTTCTTT. Amino acid sequence: CARGLRSVLDTEAFF.

This clone is a singleton in its sample. This sequence joins TRBV2 and TRBJ1-6; D gene uncertain. Trimming stripped 4 bases from V and 6 bases from J, with 7 bases between. Germline V gives CDR1 SNHLY, CDR2 FYNNEI. The CDR3 has 13 amino acids. DNA of the CDR3: TGTGCCAGCAGTGCCAACAGTAATTCACCCCTCCACTTT. This translates into CASSANSNSPLHF.

V gene TRBV19 combines with J gene TRBJ1-6, with TRBD1 identical over 7 bases. The ends lost 5 bases at V and 10 bases at J; junction bases unmatched: 17. Looked up from germline, CDR1 is LNHDA and CDR2 is SQIVND (reference sequence). This CDR3 contains 17 residues. The CDR3 DNA is TGTGCCAGTAGTTCAGCCCCCGGGACAGCCGCTGGCTCACCCCTCCACTTT. It specifies CASSSAPGTAAGSPLHF.

V gene TRBV18 combines with J gene TRBJ1-6; 7 bases line up with TRBD1. V lost 3 bases and J lost 7; bases outside the gene matches: 6. CDR1 is KGHSH, CDR2 LQKENI, per germline. This CDR3 is 15 amino acids long. CDR3 coding DNA: TGTGCCAGCTCACCGTGGACAGGCGGAAATTCACCCCTCCACTTT. This gives the protein CASSPWTGGNSPLHF.

This chain links TRBV11-2 with TRBJ1-1, with D possibly being TRBD1 (6 bases). CDR1 and CDR2 (germline): SGHAT, FQNNGV. There are 13 residues in the CDR3. The V end lost 5 bases, the J end lost 3 bases, and 10 bases lay between the germline ends. CDR3 amino acids: CASSPRTDTEAFF. The CDR3 DNA sequence: TGTGCCAGCAGCCCCAGGACAGACACTGAAGCTTTCTTT.

The chain is built from TRBV5-5 and TRBJ2-5; 8 bases map to TRBD1. Germline assignment: CDR1 SGHKS and CDR2 YYEKEE (reference sequence). This CDR3 contains 15 residues. V lost 4 bases and J lost 1; bases outside the gene matches: 6. This CDR3 reads CASSRVTGVQETQYF. DNA for the CDR3: TGTGCCAGCAGCCGAGTGACAGGGGTCCAAGAGACCCAGTACTTC.

This clone was seen once. V usage is TRBV28 and J usage is TRBJ2-3; D gene unclear. Germline V gene lookup returns CDR1 MDHEN and CDR2 SYDVKM. V gave up 2 bases and J gave up 2 bases, with 11 bases separating them. The CDR3 extends over 15 amino acids. The DNA of the CDR3 is TGTGCCAGCAGTTTAGAGGCAAGCCCCACAGATACGCAGTATTTT. Its protein is CASSLEASPTDTQYF.

This clone has more than one count but fewer than ten. This rearrangement joins TRBV15 to TRBJ1-4; D is perhaps TRBD1 (6 bases). Germline loops: CDR1 LNHNV, CDR2 YYDKDF (reference sequence). The CDR3 runs to 15 residues. The V and J ends lost 4 bases and 6 bases respectively, with 15 bases between them. In DNA, the CDR3 is TGTGCCACCAGCATCAGGGGTCCCGGAGATGAAAAACTGTTTTTT. This sequence encodes CATSIRGPGDEKLFF.

This clone was counted a single time. This chain connects TRBV5-4 to TRBJ2-3; 7 positions match TRBD1. The CDR3 extends over 16 amino acids. Looked up from germline, CDR1 is SGHNT and CDR2 is YYREEE (reference sequence). The V and J ends lost 4 bases and 2 bases, in that order; junction bases with no gene match: 10. The CDR3 DNA reads as TGTGCCAGCAGCGTCCTCCCTGGGACAGACACAGATACGCAGTATTTT. Amino acid sequence: CASSVLPGTDTDTQYF.

The chain recombines TRBV10-3 with TRBJ2-1; 9 bases map to TRBD2. The CDR3 sequence is 15 residues long. With V trimmed by 0 bases and J by 10 bases, 7 bases remained unmatched. Per germline, CDR1 ENHRY and CDR2 SYGVKD. DNA for the CDR3: TGTGCCATCAGTGAGTCCCAGCGGGGGGCGGGGGAGCAGTTCTTC. Its translation is CAISESQRGAGEQFF.

The J gene is TRBJ1-1, the V gene TRBV11-3; D may be TRBD1 (5 bases). The CDR3 has 13 amino acids. Trimming shortened V by 8 bases and J by 3 bases, and 13 bases separated the two germline ends. CDR1 is SGHNT, CDR2 YENEEA, per germline. CDR3: CASSEQAYTEAFF. The CDR3 region has the DNA TGTGCCAGCTCTGAACAGGCTTACACTGAAGCTTTCTTT.

This chain uses TRBV28 with TRBJ1-5; TRBD1 matches 7 bases. Germline-derived CDR1 and CDR2 are MDHEN and SYDVKM. V dropped 7 bases and J dropped 6; count of bases not matched to a gene: 3. The CDR3 is 12 amino acids. The CDR3 sequence: CASTDRVQPQHF. CDR3 sequence (DNA): TGTGCCAGCACTGACAGGGTTCAGCCCCAGCATTTT.

CDR3 amino acids: CASSLGAGGDYGYTF. In nucleotides, the CDR3 is TGTGCCAGCAGTTTAGGGGCAGGGGGAGACTATGGCTACACCTTC. The rearrangement joins TRBV28 to TRBJ1-2, with 7 bases that match TRBD1. The CDR3 covers 15 residues. Germline V CDR1 and CDR2: MDHEN, SYDVKM. The ends lost 2 bases at V and 3 bases at J; junction bases unmatched: 6.

The V gene is TRBV28, the J gene TRBJ1-2; D may be TRBD1 (5 bases). CDR1 and CDR2 from the germline V gene are MDHEN and SYDVKM. V dropped 7 bases and J dropped 4 bases, with 19 bases sitting between them. The CDR3 is 15 residues long. CDR3 in amino acids: CASKEGTGGVYGYTF. DNA for the CDR3: TGTGCCAGCAAGGAGGGGACGGGAGGGGTCTATGGCTACACCTTC.

The gene calls are TRBV29-1 and TRBJ2-3, with D possibly being TRBD1 (6 bases). The V end lost 5 bases, the J end lost 0 bases, and 12 bases lay between the germline ends. Germline V gene data show CDR1 as SQVTM and CDR2 as ANQGSEA. This CDR3 spans 14 amino acids. The chain's CDR3 is CSVSQGTSTDTQYF. CDR3 DNA: TGCAGCGTTTCACAGGGTACAAGCACAGATACGCAGTATTTT.

The J gene is TRBJ1-1, the V gene TRBV9; D unresolved. V was clipped by 4 bases and J by 1 base, with 11 bases between them. The CDR3 spans 14 residues. CDR1 SGDLS and CDR2 YYNGEE come from the germline V gene. For the CDR3, the DNA is TGTGCCAGCAGCCTTGGTGGCAGGAACACTGAAGCTTTCTTT. As protein: CASSLGGRNTEAFF.

The chain has TRBV7-9 and TRBJ1-4; D possibly corresponds to TRBD1 (5 bases). There are 16 residues in the CDR3. V shed 4 bases and J shed 5 bases, with 17 bases lying between them. Germline V gene data show CDR1 as SEHNR and CDR2 as FQNEAQ (reference sequence). CDR3 nucleotide sequence: TGTGCCAGCAGCTCAAACCCGGGACTGCTGAATGAAAAACTGTTTTTT. Protein sequence: CASSSNPGLLNEKLFF.

A few counts support this clone. The CDR3 region is CASSQRGGFSGNTIYF. The DNA for the CDR3 is TGTGCCAGCAGCCAGAGGGGGGGATTCTCTGGAAACACCATATATTTT. V and J are TRBV3-1 (or the pseudogene TRBV3-2) and TRBJ1-3; D may be TRBD1 (6 bases). The CDR3 loop spans 16 amino acids. Germline V lookup: CDR1 LGHDT, CDR2 YNNKEL (reference sequence). Trimming took off 3 bases at V and 0 bases at J, with 12 bases between the two ends.

The chain is built from TRBV6-5 and TRBJ1-6, with 7 bases that match TRBD1. This CDR3 is built from 13 residues. In germline, CDR1 is MNHEY, CDR2 SVGAGI. After removal of 10 bases from V and 10 bases from J, the junction contained 10 bases not matched to a gene. The CDR3 DNA sequence: TGTGCCATCCAAGACAGGGTAGAGTCACCCCTCCACTTT. Residues: CAIQDRVESPLHF.

The chain uses TRBV6-2 or TRBV6-3 and TRBJ2-4; TRBD2 might be the D (6 bases). This CDR3 is built from 13 residues. Germline CDR1 MNHEY, CDR2 SVGEGT. V was pared by 5 bases and J by 4 bases, with 9 bases between. The CDR3, as DNA: TGTGCCAGCAGTCAGGCGGGGAAAAACATTCAGTACTTC. This encodes CASSQAGKNIQYF.

This chain connects TRBV3-1 (or the pseudogene TRBV3-2) to TRBJ1-1; 8 bases agree with TRBD1. With 2 bases clipped from V and 6 bases from J, the junction kept 5 bases outside the gene matches. The germline CDR1 and CDR2 sequences are LGHDT and YNNKEL (reference sequence). This CDR3 has 14 amino acids. The CDR3 protein is CASSQPGGGAEAFF. The CDR3 bases are TGTGCCAGCAGCCAACCAGGGGGCGGGGCTGAAGCTTTCTTT.

This chain joins TRBV27 and TRBJ2-5; 14 bases fit TRBD2. This CDR3 is 16 amino acids long. In germline, CDR1 is MNHEY, CDR2 SMNVEV (reference sequence). Unmatched junction bases numbered 4, after V lost 6 bases and J lost 1 base. CDR3 protein: CASRKTSGGVQETQYF. The CDR3 DNA sequence: TGTGCCAGCAGAAAGACTAGCGGGGGGGTCCAAGAGACCCAGTACTTC.

As concerns this clone: Other DNA sequences in the sample encode the same CDR3. The V and J genes are TRBV29-1 and TRBJ1-1; D gene ambiguous. V was clipped by 4 bases and J by 1 base, with 7 bases between them. This CDR3 contains 12 residues. Germline CDR1 is SQVTM and CDR2 is ANQGSEA. The CDR3 sequence is CSVGRGNTEAFF. CDR3 nucleotides: TGCAGCGTTGGGCGGGGGAACACTGAAGCTTTCTTT.

V is TRBV5-1 and J is TRBJ2-7, with D possibly matching TRBD1 (6 bases). Germline V CDR1 and CDR2: SGHRS, YFSETQ. The CDR3 has 12 amino acids. The V end lost 4 bases, the J end lost 6 bases, and 11 bases lay between the germline ends. CDR3 sequence reads: CASSQDSREQYF. The CDR3 DNA sequence: TGCGCCAGCAGCCAGGACAGCCGCGAGCAGTACTTC. Looking up the rest from reference TRBV5-1 and TRBJ2-7 gives the full variable domain: KAGVTQTPRYLIKTRGQQVTLSCSPISGHRSVSWYQQTPGQGLQFLFEYFSETQRNKGNFPGRFSGRQFSNSRSEMNVSTLELGDSALYLCASSQDSREQYFGPGTRLTVT.